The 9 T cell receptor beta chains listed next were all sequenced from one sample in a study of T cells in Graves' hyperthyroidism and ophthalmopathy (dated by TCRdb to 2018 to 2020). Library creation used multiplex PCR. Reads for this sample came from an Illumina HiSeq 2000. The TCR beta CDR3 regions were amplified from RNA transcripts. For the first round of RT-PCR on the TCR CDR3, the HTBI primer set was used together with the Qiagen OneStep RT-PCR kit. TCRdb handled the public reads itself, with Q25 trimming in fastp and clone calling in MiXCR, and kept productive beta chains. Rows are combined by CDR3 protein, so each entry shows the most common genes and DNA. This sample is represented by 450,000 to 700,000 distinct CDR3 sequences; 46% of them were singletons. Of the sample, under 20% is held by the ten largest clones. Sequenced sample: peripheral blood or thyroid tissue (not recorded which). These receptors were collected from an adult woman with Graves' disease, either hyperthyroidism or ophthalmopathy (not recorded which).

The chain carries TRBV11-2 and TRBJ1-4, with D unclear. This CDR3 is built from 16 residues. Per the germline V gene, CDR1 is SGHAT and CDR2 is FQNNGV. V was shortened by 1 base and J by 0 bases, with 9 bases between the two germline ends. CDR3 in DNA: TGTGCCAGCAGCTTAGGTTTCGGAGCAACTAATGAAAAACTGTTTTTT. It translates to CASSLGFGATNEKLFF.

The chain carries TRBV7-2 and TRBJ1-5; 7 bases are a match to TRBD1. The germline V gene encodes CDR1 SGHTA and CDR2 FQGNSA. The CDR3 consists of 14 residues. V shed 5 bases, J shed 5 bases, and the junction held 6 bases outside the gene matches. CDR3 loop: CASSDGTEHQPQHF. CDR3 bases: TGTGCCAGCAGCGATGGGACAGAACATCAGCCCCAGCATTTT.

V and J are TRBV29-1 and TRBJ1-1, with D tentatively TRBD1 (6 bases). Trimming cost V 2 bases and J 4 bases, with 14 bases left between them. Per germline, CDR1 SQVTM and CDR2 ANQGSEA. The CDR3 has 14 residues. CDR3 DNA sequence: TGCAGCGTTGAAACAGGGCGGAGTAGCACTGAAGCTTTCTTT. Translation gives CSVETGRSSTEAFF.

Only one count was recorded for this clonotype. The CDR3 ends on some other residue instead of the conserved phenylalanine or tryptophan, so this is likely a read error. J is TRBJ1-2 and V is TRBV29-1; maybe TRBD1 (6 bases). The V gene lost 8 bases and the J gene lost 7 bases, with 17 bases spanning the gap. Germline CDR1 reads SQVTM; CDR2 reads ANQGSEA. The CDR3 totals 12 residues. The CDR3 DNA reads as TGCAGCCAAGGGGGAGCCTCGCCTGGCTACACCCTC. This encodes CSQGGASPGYTL.

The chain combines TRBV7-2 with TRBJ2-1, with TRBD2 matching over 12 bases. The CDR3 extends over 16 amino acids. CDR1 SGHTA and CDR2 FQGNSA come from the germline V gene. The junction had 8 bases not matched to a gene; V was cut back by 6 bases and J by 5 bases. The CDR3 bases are TGTGCCAGCAGTGGGCTAGCGGGAGGGCCTAACAATGAGCAGTTCTTC. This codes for CASSGLAGGPNNEQFF.

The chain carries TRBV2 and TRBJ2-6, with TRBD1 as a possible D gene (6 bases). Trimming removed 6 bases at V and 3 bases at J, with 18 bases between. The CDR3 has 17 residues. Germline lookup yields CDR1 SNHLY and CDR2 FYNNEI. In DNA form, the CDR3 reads TGTGCCAGCAGGGGGACATACACGGCGCGTGGGGCCAACGTCCTGACTTTC. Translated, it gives CASRGTYTARGANVLTF.

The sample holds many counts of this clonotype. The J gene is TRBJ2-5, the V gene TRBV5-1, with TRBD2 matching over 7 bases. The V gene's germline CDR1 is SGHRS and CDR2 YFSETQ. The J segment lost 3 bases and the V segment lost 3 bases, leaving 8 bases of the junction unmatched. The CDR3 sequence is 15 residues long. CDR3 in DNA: TGCGCCAGCAGCTGGGCCGGGACTACCGAAGAGACCCAGTACTTC. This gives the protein CASSWAGTTEETQYF.

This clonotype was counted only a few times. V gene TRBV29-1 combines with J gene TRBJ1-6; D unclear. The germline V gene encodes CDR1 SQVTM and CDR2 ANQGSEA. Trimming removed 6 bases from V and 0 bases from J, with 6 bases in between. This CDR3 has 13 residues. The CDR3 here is CSVVDSYNSPLHF. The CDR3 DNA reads TGCAGCGTCGTCGACTCCTATAATTCACCCCTCCACTTT.

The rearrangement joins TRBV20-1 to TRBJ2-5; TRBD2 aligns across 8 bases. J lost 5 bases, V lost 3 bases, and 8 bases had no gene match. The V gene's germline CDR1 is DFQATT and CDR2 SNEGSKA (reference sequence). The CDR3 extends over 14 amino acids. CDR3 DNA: TGCAGTGCTAGTCGAAGCGGGAGAGAGGAGACCCAGTACTTC. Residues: CSASRSGREETQYF.